These 32 T cell receptor beta chains were all obtained from the same sample, sequenced in a study of CXCR3-negative and CXCR3-positive naive CD8 T cells. The TRB cDNA libraries were prepared by 5' RACE with UMI labels. Reanalyzing the 5' RACE reads, TCRdb keeps one entry per CDR3 protein, without DNA. The repertoire table contains over 100,000 distinct CDR3 sequences. Sequencing used naive CXCR3- CD8+ T cells from blood. The subset denotes: CD45RO-CCR7+CD27+CD95- naive CD8+ T cells lacking CXCR3 (TNR3-). These receptors were obtained from a human donor in good health. Some clones in this sample may be carry-over from other donors' samples.

V gene TRBV4-1 combines with J gene TRBJ2-1. CDR1 MGHRA and CDR2 YSYEKL come from the germline V gene. The length of the CDR3 is 13 residues. The CDR3 here is CASSHVGYDEQFF.

The rearrangement uses TRBV28 and TRBJ2-7; there is no DNA to check the TCRdb D call of TRBD1. The germline V gene encodes CDR1 MDHEN and CDR2 SYDVKM. CDR3 size: 13 residues. CDR3 sequence reads: CASSLTADSHWTF.

V usage is TRBV19 and J usage is TRBJ2-7; TCRdb's D gene call, TRBD2, goes unchecked for lack of DNA. This CDR3 is built from 15 residues. Germline V gene sequence: CDR1 LNHDA, CDR2 SQIVND (reference sequence). CDR3 loop: CASSYAGGEPHEQYF.

The V gene is TRBV6-5, the J gene TRBJ2-7; the TCRdb D gene call, TRBD1, has no DNA to confirm it. The CDR3 sequence is 18 residues long. Germline V gene data show CDR1 as MNHEY and CDR2 as SVGAGI. CDR3 sequence reads: CASSPRPPGGETSYEQYF.

V and J are TRBV27 and TRBJ2-7; no DNA is available, so the TRBD1 call from TCRdb remains unchecked. The CDR3 length is 15 residues. The germline V gene has CDR1 MNHEY and CDR2 SMNVEV (reference sequence). CDR3 region: CASSLRGQKFYEQYF.

J is TRBJ2-1 and V is TRBV29-1; TCRdb designates TRBD1, a call that cannot be tested without DNA. The germline gives CDR1 SQVTM, CDR2 ANQGSEA. The CDR3 spans 12 residues. CDR3 protein: CSVEATGHEQYF.

The rearrangement uses TRBV4-3 and TRBJ2-3; TCRdb designates TRBD2, a call that cannot be tested without DNA. The germline CDR1 and CDR2 sequences are LGHNA and YSLEER. This CDR3 contains 18 residues. CDR3 loop: CASSQDPPSGGVTDTQYF.

The J gene is TRBJ1-1, the V gene TRBV2. Germline loops: CDR1 SNHLY, CDR2 FYNNEI. The CDR3 runs 14 residues. CDR3 loop: CASSADGLLTEAFF.

The rearrangement uses TRBV29-1 and TRBJ2-2; the TCRdb D gene call, TRBD1, has no DNA to confirm it. The CDR3 runs 13 residues. Germline V gene data show CDR1 as SQVTM and CDR2 as ANQGSEA. CDR3 loop: CSVEVTDTGELFF.

V gene TRBV29-1 combines with J gene TRBJ2-6; TCRdb gives TRBD1 as the D gene, but with no DNA this cannot be confirmed. The CDR3 has 14 amino acids. CDR1 is SQVTM and CDR2 is ANQGSEA in the germline V gene. The chain's CDR3 is CSATTGYGANVLTF.

V usage is TRBV11-2 and J usage is TRBJ1-1; TCRdb gives TRBD1 as the D gene, but with no DNA this cannot be confirmed. The V gene's germline CDR1 is SGHAT and CDR2 FQNNGV. The CDR3 is 13 residues long. The CDR3 reads CASSEGGSTEAFF.

V gene TRBV6-2 or TRBV6-3 combines with J gene TRBJ2-7; TCRdb's assignment of TRBD1 cannot be checked, as there is no DNA. This CDR3 spans 17 amino acids. CDR1 and CDR2 (germline): MNHEY, SVGEGT. CDR3 sequence: CASSWGTPGQGAYEQYF.

V usage is TRBV29-1 and J usage is TRBJ1-1; without DNA, the TCRdb call of TRBD1 cannot be checked. Germline V gene lookup returns CDR1 SQVTM and CDR2 ANQGSEA. The CDR3 has 13 residues. The CDR3 protein is CSGEPGQNTEAFF.

This chain uses TRBV5-1 with TRBJ2-5; as DNA is missing, the TRBD1 call by TCRdb cannot be tested. The CDR3 covers 15 residues. Germline V lookup: CDR1 SGHRS, CDR2 YFSETQ. CDR3 sequence: CASSHYAGKYEAQYF.

The V call is TRBV11-2, the J call TRBJ1-1. CDR3 length: 13 amino acids. Per the germline V gene, CDR1 is SGHAT and CDR2 is FQNNGV. The CDR3 is CASSLGGSAYNPF.

The V call is TRBV2, the J call TRBJ1-1. The CDR3 loop spans 13 amino acids. CDR1 SNHLY and CDR2 FYNNEI come from the germline V gene. CDR3 residues: CASRDRPNTEAFF.

This rearrangement joins TRBV6-2 or TRBV6-3 to TRBJ1-2. Germline assignment: CDR1 MNHEY and CDR2 SVGEGT. The CDR3 sequence is 13 residues long. The CDR3 loop is CASSLGGTAGYTF.

The genes are TRBV15 and TRBJ1-3; absent DNA, TCRdb's TRBD1 call cannot be checked. Germline V gene data show CDR1 as LNHNV and CDR2 as YYDKDF (reference sequence). CDR3 length: 15 residues. The CDR3 loop is CATSRVQGVGNTIYF.

The chain joins TRBV24-1 to TRBJ2-1. The CDR3 consists of 12 residues. Per the germline V gene, CDR1 is KGHDR and CDR2 is SFDVKD. CDR3 protein: CATSDQYNEQFF.

V usage is TRBV27 and J usage is TRBJ1-5; TCRdb reports TRBD1, a call that lacks DNA to check it against. The CDR3 loop spans 16 amino acids. CDR1 and CDR2 (germline): MNHEY, SMNVEV (reference sequence). The CDR3 protein is CASSLWGADSNQPQHF.

The rearrangement links TRBV12-3 or TRBV12-4 to TRBJ2-3; as DNA is missing, the TRBD1 call by TCRdb cannot be tested. The CDR3 has 13 residues. CDR3 amino acids: CASRRRRDPSWYF.

The chain links TRBV14 to TRBJ2-7. This CDR3 spans 13 amino acids. In germline, CDR1 is SGHDN, CDR2 FVKESK. CDR3 sequence reads: CASSQGLFAGQYF.

The chain combines TRBV12-5 with TRBJ1-6. This CDR3 has 12 residues. CDR1 is LGHNT, CDR2 FRNRAP, per germline. The CDR3 sequence: CASALINSPLHF.

The V gene is TRBV20-1, the J gene TRBJ2-7; TCRdb picks TRBD1, but there is no DNA to check that call. The CDR3 extends over 13 amino acids. CDR1 and CDR2 (germline): DFQATT, SNEGSKA (reference sequence). CDR3 loop: CSARETGRYEQYF.

This chain joins TRBV15 and TRBJ2-7. The CDR3 contains 15 residues. Looked up from germline, CDR1 is LNHNV and CDR2 is YYDKDF (reference sequence). The chain's CDR3 is CATSRDEPLRAVQYF.

The rearrangement uses TRBV19 and TRBJ1-5. In germline, CDR1 is LNHDA, CDR2 SQIVND (reference sequence). This CDR3 contains 15 residues. CDR3 amino acids: CASSIEARINQPQHF.

The rearrangement links TRBV19 to TRBJ2-7; TCRdb outputs TRBD1, but without DNA this stays unchecked. CDR1 and CDR2 (germline): LNHDA, SQIVND (reference sequence). The CDR3 has 14 amino acids. The CDR3 region is CASSISGESGEQYF.

CDR3 loop: CASSISRTYNEQFF. The V gene is TRBV19, the J gene TRBJ2-1. There are 14 residues in the CDR3. Germline V gene sequence: CDR1 LNHDA, CDR2 SQIVND (reference sequence).

The chain has TRBV30 and TRBJ1-2. The CDR3 totals 13 residues. Germline values: CDR1 GTSNPN, CDR2 SVGIG (reference sequence). This CDR3 is CARAVIENYGYTF.

The chain carries TRBV20-1 and TRBJ1-1; TCRdb's D call, TRBD1, is unchecked because there is no DNA. Germline values: CDR1 DFQATT, CDR2 SNEGSKA (reference sequence). The CDR3 covers 13 residues. CDR3 region: CSARDRVRTEAFF.

This rearrangement joins TRBV9 to TRBJ2-3; the TCRdb D gene call, TRBD1, has no DNA to confirm it. The CDR3 runs to 18 residues. Germline lookup yields CDR1 SGDLS and CDR2 YYNGEE. The CDR3 is CASSVETFGGEGTDTQYF.

CDR3 sequence reads: CASSAPGQGDYEQYF. This chain links TRBV12-3 or TRBV12-4 with TRBJ2-7; lacking DNA, the TRBD1 call made by TCRdb goes unchecked. The CDR3 runs 15 residues.